The 21 T cell receptor beta chains below come from one sample, sequenced in a study of tumor and adjacent non-tumor tissue in lung cancer. No cell sorting was done before RNA was extracted from the tissue. TCRbeta libraries were built with three rounds of nested PCR, modified from ARM-PCR. TCRdb reprocessed the multiplex PCR reads with MiXCR, giving one entry per CDR3 protein. The sample yields 120,000 or so distinct CDR3 sequences, about 66% seen once. Material for sequencing was lung tumor tissue. These receptors originate from a man aged 30 to 45 with non-small cell lung cancer.

This clonotype was recorded a few times. The rearrangement joins TRBV12-3 or TRBV12-4 to TRBJ1-6; D call uncertain. The CDR3 totals 12 residues. Trimming stripped 6 bases from V and 7 bases from J, with 7 bases between. The CDR3 is CASSWINSPLHF. In DNA form, the CDR3 reads TGTGCCAGCAGCTGGATCAATTCACCCCTCCACTTT.

Concerning this clonotype itself: A much bigger clone sits one base away, suggesting this may be a read error. The V and J genes are TRBV12-3 or TRBV12-4 and TRBJ1-1, with a tentative D call TRBD1 (5 bases). The CDR3 length is 13 residues. In DNA form, the CDR3 reads TGTGACATTAATAGACAGATTAACACTGAAGCTTTCTTT. Its protein is CDINRQINTEAFF.

This clonotype was seen many times. The V gene is TRBV13, the J gene TRBJ2-5, with 10 nucleotides matching TRBD2. Germline CDR1 reads PRHDT; CDR2 reads FYEKMQ (reference sequence). This CDR3 region has 16 residues. Trimming cost V 3 bases and J 2 bases; bases outside gene matches: 6. CDR3 bases: TGTGCCAGCAGCTTCAGCGGGAGGGCCAGACAAGAGACCCAGTACTTC. It encodes CASSFSGRARQETQYF.

This clonotype was seen repeatedly, ten times or more. The V gene is TRBV7-9, the J gene TRBJ1-1; no definite D call. The CDR3 runs 12 residues. The germline V and J ends were trimmed by 5 bases and 7 bases, with 11 bases remaining between them. CDR1 SEHNR and CDR2 FQNEAQ come from the germline V gene (reference sequence). The CDR3 reads CASSPISVEAFF. DNA of the CDR3: TGTGCCAGCAGCCCCATTAGCGTTGAAGCTTTCTTT.

This sequence joins TRBV5-6 and TRBJ2-3; 9 bases align to TRBD2. The junction had 11 bases not matched to a gene; V was cut back by 7 bases and J by 2 bases. Per the germline V gene, CDR1 is SGHDT and CDR2 is YYEEEE. The CDR3 is 16 residues long. The CDR3 region is CASAPMTSGVTDTQYF. In DNA, the CDR3 is TGTGCCAGCGCACCCATGACTAGCGGTGTCACAGATACGCAGTATTTT. Supplemented by reference TRBV5-6 and TRBJ2-3, the full variable domain reads DAGVTQSPTHLIKTRGQQVTLRCSPKSGHDTVSWYQQALGQGPQFIFQYYEEEERQRGNFPDRFSGHQFPNYSSELNVNALLLGDSALYLCASAPMTSGVTDTQYFGPGTRLTVL.

A few counts support this clonotype. This may be a read error, as it is one base from a much larger clone. The V and J genes are TRBV4-3 and TRBJ1-1; D possibly corresponds to TRBD1 (6 bases). This CDR3 spans 13 amino acids. CDR1 and CDR2 from the germline V gene are LGHNA and YSLEER. V was trimmed by 8 bases and J by 11 bases, leaving 21 bases between them. CDR3 sequence (DNA): TGCGCCAGCTGCCTGTCTACTACAGGGTCCGCTTTCTTT. It specifies CASCLSTTGSAFF.

A remark on this clonotype: A read error may explain this, as a much larger clone is one base away. This chain uses TRBV6-5 with TRBJ2-7; 7 nucleotides match TRBD1. Germline V gene lookup returns CDR1 MNHEY and CDR2 SVGAGI. The CDR3 covers 15 residues. CDR3 nucleotides: TGTGCCAGCAATTACTCCAGGACAGGTTCCTACGAGCAGTACTTC. Protein sequence: CASNYSRTGSYEQYF.

With regard to this clonotype: No conserved phenylalanine or tryptophan is present at the end of the CDR3, so a read error is the likely explanation. The chain combines TRBV6-1 with TRBJ2-5, with 7 bases matching TRBD2. The CDR3 is 13 residues long. CDR1 is MNHNS, CDR2 SASEGT, per germline. The CDR3 DNA reads as TGTACCAGCAGGACGGGGGGTGGAGAGACCCAGTACATC. Encoded protein: CTSRTGGGETQYI.

The table lists this clonotype with a count of one. Here the CDR3 reads CASSLSRDRANGYTF. In DNA, the CDR3 is TGTGCCAGCAGTTTGTCTAGGGACAGGGCTAATGGCTACACCTTC. The gene calls are TRBV12-3 or TRBV12-4 and TRBJ1-2; 9 bases match TRBD1. Trimming at V came to 3 bases and at J to 6 bases, leaving 8 bases not matched to a gene. This CDR3 has 15 residues.

A note on this clonotype: A junction boundary mismatches the germline segment, possibly from a read error. The chain carries TRBV6-2 or TRBV6-3 and TRBJ1-5, with D possibly TRBD1 on 6 matching bases. Germline values: CDR1 MNHEY, CDR2 SVGEGT. The CDR3 is made up of 16 amino acids. CDR3 DNA: TGTACCAGCAGTTACTGGGACTGGGGGCCTGGTCAGCCTCAGCATTTT. Its protein product is CTSSYWDWGPGQPQHF.

A word on this clonotype: The junction shows a germline mismatch at one end, possibly a read error. The rearrangement uses TRBV11-1 and TRBJ2-5; TRBD1 might be the D (6 bases). Looked up from germline, CDR1 is SGHAT and CDR2 is FQDESV (reference sequence). The CDR3 is 15 amino acids. Here the CDR3 reads CASILAMDRKEAQYF. In DNA, the CDR3 is TGTGCCAGCATCTTAGCGATGGACAGAAAAGAGGCCCAGTACTTC.

The chain combines TRBV20-1 with TRBJ2-6, with a possible D match to TRBD1 (6 bases). This CDR3 region has 15 residues. From germline, CDR1 is DFQATT and CDR2 SNEGSKA (reference sequence). Trimming shortened V by 2 bases and J by 2 bases, and 10 bases separated the two germline ends. CDR3 DNA: TGCAGTGCTAGACCTAAGGGGGCTGGGGCCAACGTCCTGACTTTC. Encoded protein: CSARPKGAGANVLTF.

On this clonotype: With a much larger clone just one base away, this may be a read error. V usage is TRBV20-1 and J usage is TRBJ2-5; D gene uncertain. Trimming left V 7 bases short and J 5 bases short, with 17 bases between. Germline V lookup: CDR1 DFQATT, CDR2 SNEGSKA (reference sequence). CDR3 length: 13 residues. The CDR3 nucleotides read TGCAGTGTTGCTCTACCACCGGGCGAGACCCAGTACTTC. It codes for CSVALPPGETQYF.

With regard to this clonotype: Germline is not matched at one junction end, which may reflect a read error. The chain employs TRBV4-3 and TRBJ1-4; D uncertain. CDR1 is LGHNA and CDR2 is YSLEER in the germline V gene. The length of the CDR3 is 14 residues. CDR3 protein: CVSNRDSTNEKLFF. The DNA for the CDR3 is TGCGTCAGCAACCGCGACTCAACTAATGAAAAACTGTTTTTT.

On this clonotype itself: Compared with germline, one end of the junction differs, possibly owing to a read error. V and J are TRBV10-1 and TRBJ2-3; 11 bases map to TRBD2. The CDR3 is 14 residues long. Germline V gives CDR1 WNHNN, CDR2 SYGVQD (reference sequence). The CDR3 region has the DNA TGCGCCATCAGTGAAACTAGCGGGAGAGATACGCAGTATTTT. It codes for CAISETSGRDTQYF.

To note about this clonotype: Mismatch with germline at one junction end may stem from a read error. The rearrangement links TRBV20-1 to TRBJ1-3; perhaps TRBD1 as D (6 bases). The CDR3 covers 16 residues. CDR1 and CDR2 (germline): DFQATT, SNEGSKA (reference sequence). The CDR3 is CSARPTAGGPGNTIYF. The CDR3 DNA is TGCAGTGCTAGACCTACTGCCGGGGGGCCTGGAAACACTATATATTTT.

On this clonotype: The conserved phenylalanine or tryptophan normally closing the CDR3 is absent here, so this likely arose from a read error. The V gene is TRBV11-3, the J gene TRBJ2-3, with D possibly TRBD2 on 6 matching bases. This CDR3 comprises 16 residues. Per germline, CDR1 SGHNT and CDR2 YENEEA. The chain's CDR3 is CASNLGLAPSTDTQYL. CDR3 sequence (DNA): TGTGCCAGCAACTTAGGCCTAGCGCCAAGCACAGATACGCAGTATCTT.

The CDR3 bases are TGTGCCAGCAGCCTAGGGGGAGATGGTAATGAGCAGTTCTTC. Residues: CASSLGGDGNEQFF. This chain uses TRBV9 with TRBJ2-1; possibly TRBD1 for D (6 bases). CDR3 length equals 14 residues. The germline V and J ends were trimmed by 4 bases and 7 bases, with 15 bases remaining between them. CDR1 is SGDLS, CDR2 YYNGEE, per germline.

Details on this clonotype: At one boundary the junction diverges from the germline segment, which might be a read error. The chain combines TRBV11-2 with TRBJ1-1; TRBD1 is a possible D gene (6 bases). CDR3 length equals 13 residues. In germline, CDR1 is SGHAT, CDR2 FQNNGV. CDR3 in DNA: TGTGCCAACAGCTTAGAGGGGGGGTTTGAAGATTTCTTT. This gives the protein CANSLEGGFEDFF.

There are a few counts of this clonotype. One end of the junction does not line up with germline, which may come from a read error. This chain connects TRBV7-2 to TRBJ2-7, with 7 bases that match TRBD2. This CDR3 contains 16 residues. CDR1 SGHTA and CDR2 FQGNSA come from the germline V gene. The CDR3 is CASSLASGAELYEQYF. The CDR3 DNA follows: TGTGCCAGCAGCCTAGCCAGCGGGGCGGAACTCTACGAGCAGTACTTC.

Notes on this clonotype: No conserved phenylalanine or tryptophan ends this CDR3, so it is likely a read error. The chain carries TRBV29-1 and TRBJ2-5; tentatively, D is TRBD2 (7 bases). In germline, CDR1 is SQVTM, CDR2 ANQGSEA. The CDR3 consists of 14 residues. Trimming removed 7 bases at V and 1 base at J, with 16 bases between. CDR3 amino acids: CSGRLRGGQETQYY. The CDR3 DNA reads TGCAGCGGCAGACTAAGGGGGGGCCAAGAGACCCAGTACTAC.